What follows describes a single T cell receptor (beta chain). The data derive from a study of control samples from healthy donors and cancer patients. CDR1 is LNHDA and CDR2 is SQIVND in the germline V gene (reference sequence). V was shortened by 5 bases and J by 1 base, with 14 bases between the two germline ends. CDR3 length equals 15 residues. Profiled with immunoSEQ multiplex PCR; TCRdb holds only in-frame clones, not every one. The table lists about 97,000 clones, about 89% of them singletons. The chain joins TRBV19 to TRBJ2-5; possible D gene TRBD1, 6 bases. Sequencing used blood. This receptor was obtained from a man between 25 and 39 years old in good health. The CDR3 here is CASSGDTLRQETQYF. CDR3 bases: TGTGCCAGTAGTGGGGACACCCTACGCCAAGAGACCCAGTACTTC.